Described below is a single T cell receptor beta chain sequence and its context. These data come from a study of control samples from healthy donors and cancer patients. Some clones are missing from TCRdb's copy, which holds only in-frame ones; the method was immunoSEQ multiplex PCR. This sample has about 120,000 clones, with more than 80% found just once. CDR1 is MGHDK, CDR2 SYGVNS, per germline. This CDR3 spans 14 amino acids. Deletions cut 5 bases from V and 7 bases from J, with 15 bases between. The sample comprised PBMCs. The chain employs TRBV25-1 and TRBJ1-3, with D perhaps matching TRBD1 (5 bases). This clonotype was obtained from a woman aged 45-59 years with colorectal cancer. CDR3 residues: CASSQPGPGNTIYF. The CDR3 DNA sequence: TGTGCCAGCAGTCAACCGGGGCCCGGGAACACCATATATTTT.